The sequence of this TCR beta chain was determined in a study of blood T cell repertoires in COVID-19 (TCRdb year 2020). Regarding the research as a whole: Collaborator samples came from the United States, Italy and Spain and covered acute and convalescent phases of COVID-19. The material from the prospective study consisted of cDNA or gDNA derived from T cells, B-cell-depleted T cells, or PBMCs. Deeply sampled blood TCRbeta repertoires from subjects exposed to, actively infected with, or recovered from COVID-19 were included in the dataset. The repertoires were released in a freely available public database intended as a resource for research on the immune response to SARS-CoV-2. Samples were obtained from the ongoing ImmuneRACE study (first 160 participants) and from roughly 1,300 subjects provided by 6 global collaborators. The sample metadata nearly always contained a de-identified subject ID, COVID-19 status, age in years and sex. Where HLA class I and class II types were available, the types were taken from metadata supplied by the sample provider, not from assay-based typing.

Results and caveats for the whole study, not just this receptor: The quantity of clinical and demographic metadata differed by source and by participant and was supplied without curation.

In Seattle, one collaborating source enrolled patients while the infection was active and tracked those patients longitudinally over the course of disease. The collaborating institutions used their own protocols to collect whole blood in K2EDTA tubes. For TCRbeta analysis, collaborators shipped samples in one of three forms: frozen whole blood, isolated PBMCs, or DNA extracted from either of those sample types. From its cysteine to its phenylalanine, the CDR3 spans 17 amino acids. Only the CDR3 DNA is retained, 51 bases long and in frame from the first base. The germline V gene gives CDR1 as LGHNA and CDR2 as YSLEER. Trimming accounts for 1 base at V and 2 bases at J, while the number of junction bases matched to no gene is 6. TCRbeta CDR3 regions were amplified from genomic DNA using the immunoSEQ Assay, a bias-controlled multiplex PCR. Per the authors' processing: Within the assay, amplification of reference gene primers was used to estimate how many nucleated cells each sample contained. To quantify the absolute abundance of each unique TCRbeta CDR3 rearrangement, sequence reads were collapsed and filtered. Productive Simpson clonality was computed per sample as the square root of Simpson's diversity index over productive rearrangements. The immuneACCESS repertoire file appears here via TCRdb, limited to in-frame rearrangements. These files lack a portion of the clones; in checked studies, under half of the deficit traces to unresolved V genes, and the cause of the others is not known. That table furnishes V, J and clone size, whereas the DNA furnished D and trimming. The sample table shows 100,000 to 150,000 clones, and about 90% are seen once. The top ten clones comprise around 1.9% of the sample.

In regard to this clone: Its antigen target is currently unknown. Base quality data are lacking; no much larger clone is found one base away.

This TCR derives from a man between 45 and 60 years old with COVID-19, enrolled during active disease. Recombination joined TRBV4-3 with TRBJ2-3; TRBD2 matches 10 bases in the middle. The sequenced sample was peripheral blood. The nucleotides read TGCGCCAGCAGCCAAGTCCTAGCGGGAGACCCCACAGATACGCAGTATTTT. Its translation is CASSQVLAGDPTDTQYF.